This T cell receptor beta chain was recorded in a study of cytomegalovirus exposure and HLA in healthy donors. PCR employed 60 Vbeta and 13 Jbeta primers. The method was immunoSEQ multiplex PCR; TCRdb's version includes in-frame clones alone and lacks a portion of them. The sample holds about 190,000 clones; roughly four fifths are singletons and the top ten take approximately 2%. Germline V gene lookup returns CDR1 SQVTM and CDR2 ANQGSEA. V shed 7 bases and J shed 6 bases, with 12 bases lying between them. The length of the CDR3 is 12 residues. This clonotype originated in a woman aged 25 to 39 in good health and CMV-seropositive. The sequenced material came from PBMCs. This rearrangement joins TRBV29-1 to TRBJ1-4, with D unclear. For the CDR3, the DNA is TGCAGCGCCTCTATGGGCGATGAAAAACTGTTTTTT. It translates to CSASMGDEKLFF.